This T cell receptor (beta chain) was found in a study of control samples from healthy donors and cancer patients (dated by TCRdb to the early 2020s). Library construction relied on the immunoSEQ multiplex PCR assay. TCRdb limited this immuneACCESS table to in-frame rearrangements with V and J called. A share of clones is missing; checked studies link under half to unresolved V genes, and the rest is unexplained. The sample table lists 150,000 or so clones, 90% to 95% of them with a count of one. About 4% of the sample rests with the top ten. A note on this clone: What antigen it recognizes has not been identified. Within one base of it there is no much larger clone, and no base qualities were kept.

The CDR3 runs 14 amino acids, cysteine and phenylalanine included. Only the CDR3 DNA stays, 42 bases, in frame from base 1. From the germline V gene, CDR1 is SGHRS and CDR2 is YFSETQ. Unmatched junction bases come to 2, with V trimmed by 2 bases and J by 4 bases. The TCR originated in a woman aged 55-70 years in good health. Input material: blood. The chain couples TRBV5-1 to TRBJ2-7, with 11 central nucleotides matching TRBD1. The bases are TGCGCCAGCAGCTTCGGGACAGGGGGGTACGAGCAGTACTTC. This translates into CASSFGTGGYEQYF.